This T cell receptor (beta chain) was captured in a study of shared clonotypes between healthy human individuals. Naive CD8 cells, CD45RO-negative and positively selected for CCR7, excluded terminally differentiated effector memory CD45RA+ cells. Sequencing used immunoSEQ multiplex PCR; TCRdb keeps in-frame clones, though not all of them. The sample comprises some 2.1 million clones, over 85% of which are singletons, and around 1.7% rests with the top ten. To note about this clone: Its target is not known.

This CDR3 comprises 14 residues. Germline assignment: CDR1 LNHNV and CDR2 YYDKDF (reference sequence). Germline trimming cut 5 bases from V and 8 bases from J; bases unmatched to any gene: 7. Study outcomes and limitations: In this cohort, only blood was sampled, and tissue repertoires likely differ. Shared across a few donors were roughly 4.7% of the naive CD4 clonotypes.

The sequence was obtained from a man younger than 35 in good health. Some clones in this sample may be carry-over from other donors' samples. The rearrangement links TRBV15 to TRBJ2-1; 9 bases match TRBD2. Sequencing was carried out using naive CD8+ T cells from PBMCs. The DNA of the CDR3 is TGTGCCACCAGCCGGGCGGGAGGGGCCCATGAGCAGTTCTTC. Translation: CATSRAGGAHEQFF.